This TCR beta chain was obtained from a study of PD-L1 blockade in urothelial cancer. Background on the study: Patients commenced intravenous atezolizumab, 1,200 mg every 3 weeks, at some point between 2013 and 2015.

In this sample, this clone turned up a few times. The J segment lost 1 base and the V segment lost 5 bases, leaving 4 bases of the junction unmatched. The CDR3 totals 14 residues. CDR1 is LNHDA, CDR2 SQIVND, per germline (reference sequence). The time point here: pretreatment peripheral blood. Produced via immunoSEQ multiplex PCR; TCRdb's table is partial and in-frame only. The sample lists 50,000 to 55,000 clones; 75% were seen once. This receptor was taken from a man between 70 and 80 years old with urothelial cancer. V is TRBV19 and J is TRBJ2-5; the match to TRBD1 covers 7 bases. The specimen comprised PBMCs, sampled around atezolizumab (anti-PD-L1) treatment. The CDR3 reads CASSARGTQETQYF. CDR3 bases: TGTGCCAGTAGTGCCAGGGGGACCCAAGAGACCCAGTACTTC.